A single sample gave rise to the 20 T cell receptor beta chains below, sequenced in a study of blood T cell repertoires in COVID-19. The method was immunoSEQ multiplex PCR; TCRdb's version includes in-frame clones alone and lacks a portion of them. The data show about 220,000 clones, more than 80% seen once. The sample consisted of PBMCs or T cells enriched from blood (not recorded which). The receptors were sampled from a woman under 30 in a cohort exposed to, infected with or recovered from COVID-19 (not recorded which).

CDR3 amino acids: CAIAVREDTEAFF. CDR3 coding DNA: TGTGCCATCGCCGTTAGGGAGGACACTGAAGCTTTCTTT. This rearrangement joins TRBV10-3 to TRBJ1-1; D gene unclear. The CDR3 loop spans 13 amino acids. V lost 8 bases and J 3 bases, leaving 13 bases between the germline ends. Germline CDR1 and CDR2: ENHRY and SYGVKD.

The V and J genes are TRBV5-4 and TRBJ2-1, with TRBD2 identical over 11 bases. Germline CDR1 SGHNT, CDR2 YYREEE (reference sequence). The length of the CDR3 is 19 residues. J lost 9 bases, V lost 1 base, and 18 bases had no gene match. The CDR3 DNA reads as TGTGCCAGCAGCTTGTGGGGGGTACTAGCGGGAGTAGGTCGGGGTGAGCAGTTCTTC. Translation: CASSLWGVLAGVGRGEQFF.

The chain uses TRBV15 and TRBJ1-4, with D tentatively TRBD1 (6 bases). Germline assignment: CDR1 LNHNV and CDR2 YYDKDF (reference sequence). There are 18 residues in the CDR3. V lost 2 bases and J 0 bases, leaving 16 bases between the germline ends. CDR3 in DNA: TGTGCCACCAGCAGACTCCCGGGACAACTTGCAACTAATGAAAAACTGTTTTTT. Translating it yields CATSRLPGQLATNEKLFF.

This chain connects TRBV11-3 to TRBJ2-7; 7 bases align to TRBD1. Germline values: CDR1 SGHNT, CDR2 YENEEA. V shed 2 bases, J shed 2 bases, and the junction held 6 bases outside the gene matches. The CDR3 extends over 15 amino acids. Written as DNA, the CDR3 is TGTGCCAGCAGCTTAACGGGACAGATCGCCTACGAGCAGTACTTC. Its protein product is CASSLTGQIAYEQYF.

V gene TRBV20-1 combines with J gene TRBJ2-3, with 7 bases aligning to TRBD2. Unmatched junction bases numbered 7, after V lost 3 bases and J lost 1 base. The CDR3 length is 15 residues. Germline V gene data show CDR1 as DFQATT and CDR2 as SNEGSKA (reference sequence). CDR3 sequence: CSASSGTSGTDTQYF. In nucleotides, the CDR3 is TGCAGTGCTAGTTCTGGAACTAGCGGCACAGATACGCAGTATTTT.

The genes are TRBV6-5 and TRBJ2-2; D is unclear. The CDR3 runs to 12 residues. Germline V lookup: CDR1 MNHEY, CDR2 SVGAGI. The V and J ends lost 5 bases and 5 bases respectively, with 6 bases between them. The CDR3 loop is CASSRTTGELFF. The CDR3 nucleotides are TGTGCCAGCAGTAGAACTACCGGGGAGCTGTTTTTT.

The CDR3 here is CASSQEAAANQPQHF. The CDR3 DNA sequence: TGTGCCAGCAGCCAAGAGGCGGCGGCCAATCAGCCCCAGCATTTT. V is TRBV3-1 (or the pseudogene TRBV3-2) and J is TRBJ1-5; D gene uncertain. The V end lost 0 bases, the J end lost 3 bases, and 9 bases lay between the germline ends. The CDR3 sequence is 15 residues long. Germline V gives CDR1 LGHDT, CDR2 YNNKEL (reference sequence).

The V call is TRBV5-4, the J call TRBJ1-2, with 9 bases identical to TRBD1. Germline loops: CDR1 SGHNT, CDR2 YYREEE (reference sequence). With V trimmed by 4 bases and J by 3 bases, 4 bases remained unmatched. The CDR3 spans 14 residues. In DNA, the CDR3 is TGTGCCAGCAGCGCCCGGGACAGGGACTATGGCTACACCTTC. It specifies CASSARDRDYGYTF. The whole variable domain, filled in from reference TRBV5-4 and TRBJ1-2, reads ETGVTQSPTHLIKTRGQQVTLRCSSQSGHNTVSWYQQALGQGPQFIFQYYREEENGRGNFPPRFSGLQFPNYSSELNVNALELDDSALYLCASSARDRDYGYTFGSGTRLTVV.

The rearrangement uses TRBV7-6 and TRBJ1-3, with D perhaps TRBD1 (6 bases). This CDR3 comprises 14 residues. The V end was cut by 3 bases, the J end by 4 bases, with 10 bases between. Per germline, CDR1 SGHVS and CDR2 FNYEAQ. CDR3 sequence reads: CASSFGQFGNTIYF. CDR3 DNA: TGTGCCAGCAGCTTCGGACAGTTCGGAAACACCATATATTTT. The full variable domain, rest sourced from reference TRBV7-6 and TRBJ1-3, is GAGVSQSPRYKVTKRGQDVALRCDPISGHVSLYWYRQALGQGPEFLTYFNYEAQQDKSGLPNDRFSAERPEGSISTLTIQRTEQRDSAMYRCASSFGQFGNTIYFGEGSWLTVV.

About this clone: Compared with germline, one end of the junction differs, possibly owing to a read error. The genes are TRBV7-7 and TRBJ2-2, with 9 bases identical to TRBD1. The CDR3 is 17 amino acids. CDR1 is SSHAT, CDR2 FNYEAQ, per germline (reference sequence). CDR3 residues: CASSDTKGQGLAGELFF. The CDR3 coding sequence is TGTGCTAGCAGCGATACCAAAGGACAGGGGTTAGCCGGGGAGCTGTTTTTT. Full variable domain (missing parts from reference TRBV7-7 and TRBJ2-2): GAGVSQSPRYKVTKRGQDVTLRCDPISSHATLYWYQQALGQGPEFLTYFNYEAQPDKSGLPSDRFSAERPEGSISTLTIQRTEQRDSAMYRCASSDTKGQGLAGELFFGEGSRLTVL.

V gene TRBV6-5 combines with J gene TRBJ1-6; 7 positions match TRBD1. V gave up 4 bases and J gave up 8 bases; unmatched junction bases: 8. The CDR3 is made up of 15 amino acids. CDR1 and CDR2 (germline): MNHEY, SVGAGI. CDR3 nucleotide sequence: TGTGCCAGCAGTTCATCGACAGGGAGAGATTCACCCCTCCACTTT. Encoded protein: CASSSSTGRDSPLHF.

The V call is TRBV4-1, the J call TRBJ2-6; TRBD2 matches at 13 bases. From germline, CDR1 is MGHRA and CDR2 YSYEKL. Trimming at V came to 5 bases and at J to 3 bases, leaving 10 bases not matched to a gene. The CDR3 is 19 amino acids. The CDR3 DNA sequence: TGCGCCAGCAGCGGGATCCCGGGACTAGCGGGATTTGGGGCCAACGTCCTGACTTTC. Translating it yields CASSGIPGLAGFGANVLTF.

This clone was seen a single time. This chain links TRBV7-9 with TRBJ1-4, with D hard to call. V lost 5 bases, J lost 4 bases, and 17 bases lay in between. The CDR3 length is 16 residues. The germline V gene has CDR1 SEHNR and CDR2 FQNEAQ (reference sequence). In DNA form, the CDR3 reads TGTGCCAGCAGCACCCCGGAGGGTCATCATAATGAAAAACTGTTTTTT. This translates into CASSTPEGHHNEKLFF. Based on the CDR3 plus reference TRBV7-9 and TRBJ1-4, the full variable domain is DTGVSQNPRHKITKRGQNVTFRCDPISEHNRLYWYRQTLGQGPEFLTYFQNEAQLEKSRLLSDRFSAERPKGSFSTLEIQRTEQGDSAMYLCASSTPEGHHNEKLFFGSGTQLSVL.

CDR3 DNA: TGTGCCAGCAGTTACTCCGTGGGGGGGACGGGCTACGAGCAGTACTTC. Translated: CASSYSVGGTGYEQYF. V and J are TRBV6-2 or TRBV6-3 and TRBJ2-7, with 7 bases fitting TRBD2. CDR1 and CDR2 from the germline V gene are MNHEY and SVGEGT. The CDR3 has 16 amino acids. The V and J ends lost 0 bases and 3 bases, in that order; junction bases with no gene match: 8.

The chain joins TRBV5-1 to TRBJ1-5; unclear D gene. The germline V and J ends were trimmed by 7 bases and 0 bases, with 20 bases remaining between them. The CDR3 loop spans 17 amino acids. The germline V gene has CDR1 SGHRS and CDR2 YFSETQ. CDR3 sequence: CASRSGPGGDSNQPQHF. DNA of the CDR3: TGCGCCAGCCGATCCGGGCCAGGAGGAGATAGCAATCAGCCCCAGCATTTT.

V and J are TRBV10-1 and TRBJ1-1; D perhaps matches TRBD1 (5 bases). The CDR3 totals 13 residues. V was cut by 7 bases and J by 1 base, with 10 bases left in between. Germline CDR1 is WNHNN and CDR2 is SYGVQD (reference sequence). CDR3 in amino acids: CASKQEQNTEAFF. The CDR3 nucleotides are TGCGCCAGCAAACAGGAACAGAACACTGAAGCTTTCTTT.

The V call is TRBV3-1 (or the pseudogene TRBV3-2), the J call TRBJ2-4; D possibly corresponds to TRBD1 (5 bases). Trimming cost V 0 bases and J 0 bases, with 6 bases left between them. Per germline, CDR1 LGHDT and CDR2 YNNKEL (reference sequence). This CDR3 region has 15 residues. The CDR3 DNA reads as TGTGCCAGCAGCCAAGATGACAGAGCCAAAAACATTCAGTACTTC. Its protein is CASSQDDRAKNIQYF.

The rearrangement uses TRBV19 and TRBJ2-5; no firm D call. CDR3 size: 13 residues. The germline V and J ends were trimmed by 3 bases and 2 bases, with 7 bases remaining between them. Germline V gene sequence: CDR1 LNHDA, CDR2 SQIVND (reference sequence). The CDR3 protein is CASSMVRQETQYF. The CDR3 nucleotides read TGTGCCAGTAGTATGGTGCGGCAAGAGACCCAGTACTTC.

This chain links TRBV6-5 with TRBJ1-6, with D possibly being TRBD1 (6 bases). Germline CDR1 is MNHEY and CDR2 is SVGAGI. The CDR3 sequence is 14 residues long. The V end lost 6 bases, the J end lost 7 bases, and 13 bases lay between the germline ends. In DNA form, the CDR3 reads TGTGCCAGCAGCACAGGGCCCGGGAATTCACCCCTCCACTTT. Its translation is CASSTGPGNSPLHF.

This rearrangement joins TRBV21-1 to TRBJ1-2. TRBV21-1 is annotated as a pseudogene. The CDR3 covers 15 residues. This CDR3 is CASSKAVRRDYGYTF. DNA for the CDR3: TGTGCCAGCAGCAAAGCGGTCCGGAGGGACTATGGCTACACCTTC.